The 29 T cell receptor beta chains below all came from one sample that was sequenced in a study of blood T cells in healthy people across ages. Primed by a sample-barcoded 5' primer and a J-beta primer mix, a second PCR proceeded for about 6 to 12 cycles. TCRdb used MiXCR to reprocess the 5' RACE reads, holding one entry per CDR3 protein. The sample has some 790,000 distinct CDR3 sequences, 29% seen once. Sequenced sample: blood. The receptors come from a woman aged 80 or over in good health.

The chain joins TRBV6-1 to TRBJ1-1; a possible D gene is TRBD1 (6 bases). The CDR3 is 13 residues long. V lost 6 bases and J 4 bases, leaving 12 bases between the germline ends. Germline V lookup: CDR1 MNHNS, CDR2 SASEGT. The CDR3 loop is CASSGPGATEAFF. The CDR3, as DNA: TGTGCCAGCAGCGGCCCGGGGGCCACTGAAGCTTTCTTT.

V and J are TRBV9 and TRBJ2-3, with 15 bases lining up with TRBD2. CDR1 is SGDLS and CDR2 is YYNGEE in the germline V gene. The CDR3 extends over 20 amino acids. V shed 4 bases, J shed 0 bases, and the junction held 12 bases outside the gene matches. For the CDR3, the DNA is TGTGCCAGCAGCCCCTGGACTAGCGGGGGGGTGTTTCCTAGCACAGATACGCAGTATTTT. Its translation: CASSPWTSGGVFPSTDTQYF.

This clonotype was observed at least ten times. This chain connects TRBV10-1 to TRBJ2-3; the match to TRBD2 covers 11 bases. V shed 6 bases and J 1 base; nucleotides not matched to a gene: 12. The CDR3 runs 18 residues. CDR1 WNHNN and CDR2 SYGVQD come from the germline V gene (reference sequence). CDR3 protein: CASSGTSGGAAGTDTQYF. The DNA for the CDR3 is TGCGCCAGCAGCGGTACTAGCGGGGGAGCCGCAGGCACAGATACGCAGTATTTT.

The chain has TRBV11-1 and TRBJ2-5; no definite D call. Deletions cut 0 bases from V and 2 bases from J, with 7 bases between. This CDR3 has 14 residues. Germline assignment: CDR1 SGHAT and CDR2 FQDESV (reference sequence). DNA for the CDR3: TGTGCCAGCAGCTTAGCGGCTATGCAAGAGACCCAGTACTTC. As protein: CASSLAAMQETQYF. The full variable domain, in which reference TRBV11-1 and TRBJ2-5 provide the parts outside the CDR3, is EAEVAQSPRYKITEKSQAVAFWCDPISGHATLYWYRQILGQGPELLVQFQDESVVDDSQLPKDRFSAERLKGVDSTLKIQPAELGDSAMYLCASSLAAMQETQYFGPGTRLLVL.

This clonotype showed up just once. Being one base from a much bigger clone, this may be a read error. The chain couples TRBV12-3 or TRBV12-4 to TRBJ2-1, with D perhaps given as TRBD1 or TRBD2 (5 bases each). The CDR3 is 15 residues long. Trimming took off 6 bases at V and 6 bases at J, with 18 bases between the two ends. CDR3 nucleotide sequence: TGTGCCAGCAGCCCCACAGTGGGGGTCCCCAATGAGCAGTTCTTC. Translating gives CASSPTVGVPNEQFF.

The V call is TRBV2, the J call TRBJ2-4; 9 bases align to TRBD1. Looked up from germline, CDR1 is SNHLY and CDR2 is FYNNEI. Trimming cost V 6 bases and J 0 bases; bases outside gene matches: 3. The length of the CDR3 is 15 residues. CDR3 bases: TGTGCCAGCAGGGGACAGGGCCAAGCCAAAAACATTCAGTACTTC. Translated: CASRGQGQAKNIQYF.

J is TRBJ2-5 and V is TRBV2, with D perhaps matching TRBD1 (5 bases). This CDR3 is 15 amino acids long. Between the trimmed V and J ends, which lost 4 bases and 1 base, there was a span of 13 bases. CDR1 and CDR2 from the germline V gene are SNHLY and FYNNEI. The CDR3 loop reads CASSGQNQPQETQYF. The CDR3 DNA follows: TGTGCCAGCAGTGGACAGAACCAGCCCCAAGAGACCCAGTACTTC.

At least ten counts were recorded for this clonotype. CDR3 DNA sequence: TGTGCCAGCAGCTTTAGGCGAGACCAAGAGACCCAGTACTTC. It codes for CASSFRRDQETQYF. This sequence joins TRBV12-1 and TRBJ2-5. TRBV12-1 is a recognized pseudogene. The CDR3 runs 14 residues.

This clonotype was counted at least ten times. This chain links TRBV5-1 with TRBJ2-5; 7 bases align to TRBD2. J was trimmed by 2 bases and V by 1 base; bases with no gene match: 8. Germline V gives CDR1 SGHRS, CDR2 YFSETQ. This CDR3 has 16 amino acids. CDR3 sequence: CASSLQPNSGQETQYF. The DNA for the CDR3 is TGCGCCAGCAGCTTGCAGCCCAATAGCGGGCAAGAGACCCAGTACTTC. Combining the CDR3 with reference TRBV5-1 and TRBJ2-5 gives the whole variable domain KAGVTQTPRYLIKTRGQQVTLSCSPISGHRSVSWYQQTPGQGLQFLFEYFSETQRNKGNFPGRFSGRQFSNSRSEMNVSTLELGDSALYLCASSLQPNSGQETQYFGPGTRLLVL.

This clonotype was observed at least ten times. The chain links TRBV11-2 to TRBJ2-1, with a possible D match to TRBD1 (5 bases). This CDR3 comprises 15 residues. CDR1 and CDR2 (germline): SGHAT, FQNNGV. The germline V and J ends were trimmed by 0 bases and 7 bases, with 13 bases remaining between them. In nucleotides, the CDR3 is TGTGCCAGCAGCTTAGAGCAGGGCTTCTCTAATGAGCAGTTCTTC. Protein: CASSLEQGFSNEQFF.

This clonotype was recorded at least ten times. Written as DNA, the CDR3 is TGTGCCAGCAGCTTCCCGGAATTAGCGCGGGAGACCCAGTACTTC. This codes for CASSFPELARETQYF. The chain combines TRBV11-2 with TRBJ2-5; D is perhaps TRBD2 (5 bases). V was shortened by 3 bases and J by 5 bases, with 16 bases between the two germline ends. This CDR3 spans 15 amino acids. Germline V gives CDR1 SGHAT, CDR2 FQNNGV.

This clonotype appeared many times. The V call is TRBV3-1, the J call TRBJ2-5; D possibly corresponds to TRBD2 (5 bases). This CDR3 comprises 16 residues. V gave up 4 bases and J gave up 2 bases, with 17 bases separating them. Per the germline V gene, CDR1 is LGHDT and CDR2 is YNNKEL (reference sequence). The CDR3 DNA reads TGTGCCAGCAGCCCTGCCTCCGGAGGCGGACAAGAGACCCAGTACTTC. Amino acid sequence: CASSPASGGGQETQYF.

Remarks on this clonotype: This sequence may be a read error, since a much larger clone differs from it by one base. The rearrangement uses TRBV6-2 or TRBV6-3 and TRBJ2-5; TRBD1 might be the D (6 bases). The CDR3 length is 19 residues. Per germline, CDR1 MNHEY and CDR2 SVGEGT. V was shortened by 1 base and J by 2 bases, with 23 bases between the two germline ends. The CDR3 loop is CASSYYRYRDVPLQETQYF. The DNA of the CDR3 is TGTGCCAGCAGTTACTACAGATACAGGGACGTGCCCCTACAAGAGACCCAGTACTTC.

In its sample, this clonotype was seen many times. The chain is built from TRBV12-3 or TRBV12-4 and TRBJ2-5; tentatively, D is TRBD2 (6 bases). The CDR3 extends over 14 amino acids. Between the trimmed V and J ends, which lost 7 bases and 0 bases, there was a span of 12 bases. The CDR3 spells CASKPGAYQETQYF. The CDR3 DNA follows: TGTGCCAGCAAACCGGGAGCCTACCAAGAGACCCAGTACTTC.

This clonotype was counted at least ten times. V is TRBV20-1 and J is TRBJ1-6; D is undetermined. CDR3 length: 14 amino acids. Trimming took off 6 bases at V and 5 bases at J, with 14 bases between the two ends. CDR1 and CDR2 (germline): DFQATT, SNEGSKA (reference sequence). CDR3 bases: TGCAGTGCCCGCCGATCAGCAAATAATTCACCCCTCCACTTT. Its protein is CSARRSANNSPLHF.

CDR3 nucleotides: TGTGCCAGCGAGGGGGGACAGGGAAGATCGGGGGAGCTGTTTTTT. It codes for CASEGGQGRSGELFF. The rearrangement uses TRBV6-1 and TRBJ2-2; the match to TRBD1 covers 9 bases. J was trimmed by 8 bases and V by 8 bases; bases with no gene match: 12. Per the germline V gene, CDR1 is MNHNS and CDR2 is SASEGT. This CDR3 has 15 residues.

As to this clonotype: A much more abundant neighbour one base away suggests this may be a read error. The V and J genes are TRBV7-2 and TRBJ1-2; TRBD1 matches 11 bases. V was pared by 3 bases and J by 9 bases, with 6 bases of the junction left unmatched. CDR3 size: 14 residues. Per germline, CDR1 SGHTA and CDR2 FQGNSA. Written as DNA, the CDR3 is TGTGCCAGCAGCTTGGGACAGGGGGGGTCGAGCTACACCTTC. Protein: CASSLGQGGSSYTF.

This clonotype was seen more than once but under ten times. DNA of the CDR3: TGTGCCAGCTCTCCGGCTGGGACGGGCTCCTACGAGCAGTACTTC. It translates to CASSPAGTGSYEQYF. V and J are TRBV18 and TRBJ2-7; either TRBD1 or TRBD2 may fit D (5 bases each). Germline CDR1 is KGHSH and CDR2 is LQKENI. The V end was cut by 6 bases, the J end by 0 bases, with 15 bases between. The CDR3 contains 15 residues.

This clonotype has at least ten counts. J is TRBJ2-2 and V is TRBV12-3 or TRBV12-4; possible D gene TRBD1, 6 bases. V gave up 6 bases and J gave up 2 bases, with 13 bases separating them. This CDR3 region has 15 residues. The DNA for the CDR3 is TGTGCCAGCAGCCGACAGGCCCTTAACACCGGGGAGCTGTTTTTT. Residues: CASSRQALNTGELFF.

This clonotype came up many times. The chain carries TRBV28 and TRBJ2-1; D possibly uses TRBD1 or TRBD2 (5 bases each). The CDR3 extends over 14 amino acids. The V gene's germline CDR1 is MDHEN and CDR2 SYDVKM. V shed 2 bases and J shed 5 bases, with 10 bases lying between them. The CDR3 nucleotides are TGTGCCAGCAGTTTAGGGGGTACCAACAATGAGCAGTTCTTC. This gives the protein CASSLGGTNNEQFF.

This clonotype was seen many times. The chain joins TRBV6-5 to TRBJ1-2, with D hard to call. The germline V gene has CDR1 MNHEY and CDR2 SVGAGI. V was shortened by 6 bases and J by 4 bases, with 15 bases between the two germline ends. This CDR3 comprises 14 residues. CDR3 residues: CASRRTTTGYGYTF. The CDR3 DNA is TGTGCCAGCAGAAGGACCACGACGGGCTATGGCTACACCTTC.

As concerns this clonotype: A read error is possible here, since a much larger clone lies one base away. The CDR3 DNA reads TGTGCCAGCAGGGAATTTGGGGACAATGAGCAGTTCTTC. It is translated as CASREFGDNEQFF. The chain has TRBV6-1 and TRBJ2-1; D is undetermined. The V and J ends lost 6 bases and 5 bases respectively, with 11 bases between them. Germline loops: CDR1 MNHNS, CDR2 SASEGT. The CDR3 consists of 13 residues.

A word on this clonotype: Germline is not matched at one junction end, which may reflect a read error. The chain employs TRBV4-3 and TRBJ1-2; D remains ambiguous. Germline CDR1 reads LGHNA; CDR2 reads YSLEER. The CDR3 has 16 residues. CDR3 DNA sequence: TGCGCCAGCAGTCAAGAACCCGGGCCAGCTAACTATGGCTGCACCTTC. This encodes CASSQEPGPANYGCTF.

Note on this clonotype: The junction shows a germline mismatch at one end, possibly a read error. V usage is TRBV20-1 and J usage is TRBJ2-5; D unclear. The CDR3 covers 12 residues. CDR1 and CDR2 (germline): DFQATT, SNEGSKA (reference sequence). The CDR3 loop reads CSARGDQGTQYF. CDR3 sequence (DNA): TGCAGTGCTAGAGGCGACCAAGGGACCCAGTACTTC.

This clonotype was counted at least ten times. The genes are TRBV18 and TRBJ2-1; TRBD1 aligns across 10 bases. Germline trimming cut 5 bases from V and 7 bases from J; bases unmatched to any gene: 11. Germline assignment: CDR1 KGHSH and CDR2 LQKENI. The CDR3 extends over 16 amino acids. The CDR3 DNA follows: TGTGCCAGCTCAACTCTACGACAGGGGGCCGTGAATGAGCAGTTCTTC. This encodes CASSTLRQGAVNEQFF.

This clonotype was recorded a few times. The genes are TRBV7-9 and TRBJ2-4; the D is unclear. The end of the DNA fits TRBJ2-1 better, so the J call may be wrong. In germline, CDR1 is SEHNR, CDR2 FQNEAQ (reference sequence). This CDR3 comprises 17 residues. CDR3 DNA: TGTGCCAGCAGCTTAGAAGGATCTCATCGGTCCAAAAACATTCAGTTCTTC. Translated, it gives CASSLEGSHRSKNIQFF.

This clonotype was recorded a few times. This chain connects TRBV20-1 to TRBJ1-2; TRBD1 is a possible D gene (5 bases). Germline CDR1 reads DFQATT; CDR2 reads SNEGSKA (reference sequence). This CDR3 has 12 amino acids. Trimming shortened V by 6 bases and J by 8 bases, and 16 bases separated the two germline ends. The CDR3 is CSAPPPGPGYTF. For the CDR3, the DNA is TGCAGTGCCCCCCCACCGGGGCCCGGCTACACCTTC.

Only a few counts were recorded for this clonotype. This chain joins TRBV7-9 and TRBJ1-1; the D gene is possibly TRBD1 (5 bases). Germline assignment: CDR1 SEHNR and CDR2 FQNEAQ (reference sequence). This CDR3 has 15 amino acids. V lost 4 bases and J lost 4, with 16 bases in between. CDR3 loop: CASSSKAGIVTEAFF. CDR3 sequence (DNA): TGTGCCAGCAGCTCCAAGGCAGGGATCGTCACTGAAGCTTTCTTT.

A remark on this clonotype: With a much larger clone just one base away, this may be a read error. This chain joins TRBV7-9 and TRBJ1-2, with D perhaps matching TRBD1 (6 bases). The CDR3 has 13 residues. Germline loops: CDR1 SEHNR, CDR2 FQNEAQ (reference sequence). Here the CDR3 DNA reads TGTGCCAGCAGCGTGGACAGTGTCCATGGCTACATCTTC. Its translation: CASSVDSVHGYIF.